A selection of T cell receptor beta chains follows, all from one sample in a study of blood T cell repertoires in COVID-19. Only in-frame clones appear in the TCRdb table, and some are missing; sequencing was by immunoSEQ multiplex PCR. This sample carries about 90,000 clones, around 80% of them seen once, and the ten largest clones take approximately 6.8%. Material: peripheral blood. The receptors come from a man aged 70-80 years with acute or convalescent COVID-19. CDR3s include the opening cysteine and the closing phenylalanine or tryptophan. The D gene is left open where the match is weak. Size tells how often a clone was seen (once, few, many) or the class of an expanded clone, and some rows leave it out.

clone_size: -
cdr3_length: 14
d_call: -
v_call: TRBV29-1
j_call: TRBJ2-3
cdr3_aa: CSVDLTTSTDTQYF

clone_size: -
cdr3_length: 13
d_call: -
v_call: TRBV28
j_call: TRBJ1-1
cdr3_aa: CASSLGAVSEAFF

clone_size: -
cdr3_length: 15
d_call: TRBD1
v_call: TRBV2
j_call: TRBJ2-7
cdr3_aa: CASSPRGTDTYEQYF

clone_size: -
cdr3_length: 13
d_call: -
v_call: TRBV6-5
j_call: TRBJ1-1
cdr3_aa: CASSGSGGTEAFF

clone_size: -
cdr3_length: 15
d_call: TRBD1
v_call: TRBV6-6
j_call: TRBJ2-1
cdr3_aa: CASYSGTGGYDEQFF

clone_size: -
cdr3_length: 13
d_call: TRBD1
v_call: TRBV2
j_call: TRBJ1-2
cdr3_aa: CASSGTGGHGYTF

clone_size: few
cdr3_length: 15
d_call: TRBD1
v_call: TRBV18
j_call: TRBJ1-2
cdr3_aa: CASSPSTGGSYGYTF

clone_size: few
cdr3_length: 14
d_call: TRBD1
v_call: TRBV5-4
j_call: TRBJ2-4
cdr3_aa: CASSTDRAENIQYF

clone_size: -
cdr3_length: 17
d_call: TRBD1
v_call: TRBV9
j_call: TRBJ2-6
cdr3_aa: CASSVRTGDGGANVLTF

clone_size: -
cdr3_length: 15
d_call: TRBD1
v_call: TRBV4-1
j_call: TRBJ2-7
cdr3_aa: CASSEDRGPSYEQYF

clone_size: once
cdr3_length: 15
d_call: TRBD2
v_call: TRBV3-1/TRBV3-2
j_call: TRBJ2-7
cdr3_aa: CASSLLSGRAYEQYF

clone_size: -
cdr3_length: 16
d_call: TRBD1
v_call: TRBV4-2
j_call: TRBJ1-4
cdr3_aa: CASSQGQSATNEKLFF

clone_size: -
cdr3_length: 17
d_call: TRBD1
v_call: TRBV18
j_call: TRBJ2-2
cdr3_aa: CASSLLTGTVNTGELFF

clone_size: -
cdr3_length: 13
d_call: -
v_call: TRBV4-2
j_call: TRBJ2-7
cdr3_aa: CASSLLQGDEQYF

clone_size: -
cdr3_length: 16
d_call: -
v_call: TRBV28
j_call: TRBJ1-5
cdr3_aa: CASIRGDRASNQPQHF

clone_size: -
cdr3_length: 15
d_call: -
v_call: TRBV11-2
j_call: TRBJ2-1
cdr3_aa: CASRGTRYSYNEQFF

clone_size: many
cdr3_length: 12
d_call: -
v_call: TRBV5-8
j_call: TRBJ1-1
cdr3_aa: CASTGMNTEAFF

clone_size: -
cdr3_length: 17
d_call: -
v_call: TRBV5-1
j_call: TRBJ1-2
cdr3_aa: CASSYARTHTRDYGYTF

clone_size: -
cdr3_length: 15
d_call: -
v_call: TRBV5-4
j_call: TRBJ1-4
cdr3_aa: CASSLVPATNEKLFF

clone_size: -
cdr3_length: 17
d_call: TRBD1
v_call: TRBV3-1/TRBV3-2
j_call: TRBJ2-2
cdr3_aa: CASSQDLGTGVHGELFF

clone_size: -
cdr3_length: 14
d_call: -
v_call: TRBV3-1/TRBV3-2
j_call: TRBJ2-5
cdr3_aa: CASSQAGSRKTQYF

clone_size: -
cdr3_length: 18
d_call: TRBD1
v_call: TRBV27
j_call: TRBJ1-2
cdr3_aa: CASSPQGDRGSKNYGYTF

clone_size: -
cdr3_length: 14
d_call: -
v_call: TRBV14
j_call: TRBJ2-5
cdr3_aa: CASSQDGTSETQYF

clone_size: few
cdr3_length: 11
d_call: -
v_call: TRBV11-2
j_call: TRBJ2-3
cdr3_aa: CASSLTDTQYF

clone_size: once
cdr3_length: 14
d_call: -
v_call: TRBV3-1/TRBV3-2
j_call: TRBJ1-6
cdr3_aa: CASSQADIGSPLHF

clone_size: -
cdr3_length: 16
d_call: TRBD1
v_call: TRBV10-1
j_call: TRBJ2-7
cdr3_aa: CASSESKSRGLDEQYF

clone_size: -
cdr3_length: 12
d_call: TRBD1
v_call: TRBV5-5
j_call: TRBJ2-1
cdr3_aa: CASTLTGNEQFF

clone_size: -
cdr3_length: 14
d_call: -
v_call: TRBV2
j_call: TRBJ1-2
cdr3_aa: CASSGTDPRYGYTF

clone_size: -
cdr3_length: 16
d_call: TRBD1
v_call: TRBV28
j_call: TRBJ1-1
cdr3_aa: CASRTGGAGFDTEAFF

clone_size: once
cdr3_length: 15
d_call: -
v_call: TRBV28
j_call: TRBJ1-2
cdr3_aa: CASSPRGRGNYGYTF

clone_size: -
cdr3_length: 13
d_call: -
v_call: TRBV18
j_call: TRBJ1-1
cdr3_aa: CAIKQGLNTEAFF

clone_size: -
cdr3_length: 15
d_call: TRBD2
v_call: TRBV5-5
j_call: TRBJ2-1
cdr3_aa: CASRTIAGGNNEQFF

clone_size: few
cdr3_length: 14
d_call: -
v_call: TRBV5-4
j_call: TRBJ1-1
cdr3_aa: CASSLGTGNTEAFF

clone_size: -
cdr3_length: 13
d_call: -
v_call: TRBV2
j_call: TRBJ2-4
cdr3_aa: CASSDVSKNIQYF

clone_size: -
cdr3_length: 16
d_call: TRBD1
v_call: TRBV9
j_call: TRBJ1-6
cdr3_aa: CASSAYVDRGNSPLHF

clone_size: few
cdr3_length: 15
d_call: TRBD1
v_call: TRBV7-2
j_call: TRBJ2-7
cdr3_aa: CASSYGQGATYEQYF